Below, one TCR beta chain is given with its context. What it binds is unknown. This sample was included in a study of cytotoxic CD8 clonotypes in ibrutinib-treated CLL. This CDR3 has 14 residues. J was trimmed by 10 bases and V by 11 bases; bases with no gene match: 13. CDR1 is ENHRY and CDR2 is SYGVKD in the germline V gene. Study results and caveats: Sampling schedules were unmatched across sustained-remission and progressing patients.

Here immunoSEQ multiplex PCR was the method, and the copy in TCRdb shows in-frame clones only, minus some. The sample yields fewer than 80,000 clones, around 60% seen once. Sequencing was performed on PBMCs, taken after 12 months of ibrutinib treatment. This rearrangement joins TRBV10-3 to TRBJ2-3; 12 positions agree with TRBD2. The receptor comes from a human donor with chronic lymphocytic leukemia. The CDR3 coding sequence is TGTGCCGCCTCACTAGCGGGAGGCCGGGTGGCGCAGTATTTT. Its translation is CAASLAGGRVAQYF.